A selection of T cell receptor beta chains follows, all from one sample in a study of blood T cell repertoires in COVID-19. The repertoire was sequenced with immunoSEQ multiplex PCR; TCRdb's copy has only in-frame clones and lacks some. This sample has a few hundred thousand clones; around nine tenths occur once, and the top ten carry 3% to 3.5%. Input material: peripheral blood. All receptors come from a man in his 60s with acute or convalescent COVID-19. Each CDR3 is given with its conserved first and last residue. Fields, in order: J gene, D gene, V gene, clone size, CDR3 protein, CDR3 DNA. The D gene is left open where the match is weak. Clone size, where shown, is once, few, many, or a class for clones that have expanded.

TRBJ2-7,TRBD2,TRBV4-1,NA,CASSRPGTSGDKSYEQYF,TGCGCCAGCAGTCGTCCTGGGACTAGCGGGGATAAATCCTACGAGCAGTACTTC
TRBJ1-2,TRBD1,TRBV5-4,NA,CASRTQGAGYGYTF,TGTGCCAGCAGGACCCAGGGGGCTGGTTATGGCTACACCTTC
TRBJ2-6,TRBD1,TRBV30,once,CARGTGAFSSGANVLTF,TGTGCCCGGGGGACAGGGGCCTTTAGCTCTGGGGCCAACGTCCTGACTTTC
TRBJ2-1,TRBD1,TRBV5-1,NA,CASSLDAGGPEQFF,TGCGCCAGCAGCTTGGACGCAGGGGGCCCTGAGCAGTTCTTC
TRBJ2-3,TRBD1,TRBV6-5,NA,CASTPRAGGSDTQYF,TGTGCCAGCACCCCTCGGGCAGGGGGTTCAGATACGCAGTATTTT
TRBJ2-1,TRBD2,TRBV10-3,NA,CAISTSGGDNEQFF,TGTGCCATCTCGACTAGCGGGGGGGACAATGAGCAGTTCTTC
TRBJ2-4,TRBD1,TRBV6-6,NA,CASRTGGMAKNIQYF,TGTGCCAGCAGAACAGGGGGCATGGCCAAAAACATTCAGTACTTC
TRBJ2-7,NA,TRBV20-1,few,CSVGSYEQYF,TGCAGTGTCGGCTCCTACGAGCAGTACTTC
TRBJ2-5,TRBD2,TRBV24-1,NA,CATSQLGGVGQETQYF,TGTGCCACCAGCCAATTGGGGGGGGTCGGGCAAGAGACCCAGTACTTC
TRBJ2-2,TRBD2,TRBV7-8,NA,CASSLTAGYTGELFF,TGTGCCAGCAGCTTAACAGCGGGGTACACCGGGGAGCTGTTTTTT
TRBJ1-3,NA,TRBV10-3,few,CAISETGGNTIYF,TGTGCCATCAGTGAGACAGGTGGAAACACCATATATTTT
TRBJ2-5,NA,TRBV9,NA,CASSVGQGSGIETQYF,TGTGCCAGCAGCGTAGGGCAAGGCTCCGGGATCGAGACCCAGTACTTC
TRBJ2-7,TRBD1,TRBV29-1,few,CSVRGNEQYF,TGCAGCGTCAGGGGGAACGAGCAGTACTTC
TRBJ2-5,TRBD2,TRBV5-1,NA,CASSLASGGKRSGQYF,TGCGCCAGCAGCTTGGCTAGCGGGGGCAAACGAAGTGGCCAGTACTTC
TRBJ2-1,TRBD2,TRBV3-1/TRBV3-2,NA,CASSQAGGPENEQFF,TGTGCCAGCAGCCAAGCGGGGGGGCCAGAGAATGAGCAGTTCTTC
TRBJ2-3,TRBD2,TRBV6-4,once,CASSDGLAGGTDTQYF,TGTGCCAGCAGTGACGGATTAGCGGGCGGCACAGATACGCAGTATTTT
TRBJ2-2,NA,TRBV5-1,NA,CASSPRLNTGELFF,TGCGCCAGCAGCCCCCGTTTAAACACCGGGGAGCTGTTTTTT
TRBJ2-5,TRBD1,TRBV7-3,NA,CASSLSTGKETQYF,TGTGCCAGCAGTCTCTCGACAGGGAAGGAGACCCAGTACTTC
TRBJ2-7,NA,TRBV2,once,CASSEGRGGRYEQYF,TGTGCCAGCAGTGAAGGGAGGGGAGGACGGTACGAGCAGTACTTC
TRBJ1-3,NA,TRBV3-1/TRBV3-2,NA,CASSQGTVSGNTIYF,TGTGCCAGCAGCCAAGGGACAGTCTCTGGAAACACCATATATTTT
TRBJ2-7,NA,TRBV10-3,NA,CAISKPTYEQYF,TGTGCCATCAGTAAGCCCACCTACGAGCAGTACTTC
TRBJ1-1,TRBD1,TRBV6-5,NA,CASSFSTGGGTEAFF,TGTGCCAGCAGCTTTTCGACAGGGGGGGGCACTGAAGCTTTCTTT
TRBJ1-1,TRBD1,TRBV18,NA,CASSPLGQGVMNTEAFF,TGTGCCAGCTCACCACTGGGACAGGGGGTTATGAACACTGAAGCTTTCTTT
TRBJ2-2,TRBD2,TRBV2,NA,CASRILAGAQNTGELFF,TGTGCCAGCAGAATACTAGCGGGGGCCCAAAACACCGGGGAGCTGTTTTTT
TRBJ1-2,TRBD1,TRBV14,NA,CASSRPGQHYGYTF,TGTGCCAGCAGCCGACCGGGACAGCACTATGGCTACACCTTC
TRBJ1-2,NA,TRBV7-3,NA,CASSLTGPGSYGYTF,TGTGCCAGCAGCTTAACGGGTCCAGGATCATATGGCTACACCTTC
TRBJ1-2,NA,TRBV3-1/TRBV3-2,NA,CASSPKRTTLYGYTF,TGTGCCAGCAGCCCCAAGAGAACTACCCTCTATGGCTACACCTTC
TRBJ2-3,NA,TRBV28,once,CASAPGSGMGRLSTDTQYF,TGTGCCAGCGCTCCCGGAAGCGGTATGGGAAGGCTGAGCACAGATACGCAGTATTTT
TRBJ1-1,NA,TRBV6-5,NA,CASRTANTEAFF,TGTGCCAGCAGAACAGCGAACACTGAAGCTTTCTTT
TRBJ1-5,TRBD1,TRBV28,NA,CASTPGARGANQPQHF,TGTGCCAGCACCCCAGGGGCCAGGGGGGCGAATCAGCCCCAGCATTTT
TRBJ2-5,TRBD2,TRBV7-6,NA,CASSLVATSGVGGRQETQYF,TGTGCCAGCAGCTTAGTGGCGACTAGCGGGGTGGGTGGACGTCAAGAGACCCAGTACTTC
TRBJ1-1,TRBD1,TRBV28,NA,CASSFTDRDEAFF,TGTGCCAGCAGTTTTACCGACAGGGATGAAGCTTTCTTT
TRBJ2-5,NA,TRBV5-8,NA,CASSFIQGATPGGETQYF,TGTGCCAGCAGCTTTATACAGGGCGCGACGCCGGGGGGAGAGACCCAGTACTTC
TRBJ1-5,NA,TRBV7-8,NA,CASSWGGRSNQPQHF,TGTGCCAGCAGCTGGGGGGGGCGTAGCAATCAGCCCCAGCATTTT
TRBJ1-1,NA,TRBV7-2,NA,CASVTEYSNTEAFF,TGTGCCAGCGTTACCGAGTACTCGAACACTGAAGCTTTCTTT
TRBJ1-2,NA,TRBV29-1,NA,CSVEGGARYGYTF,TGCAGCGTTGAGGGGGGTGCCCGCTATGGCTACACCTTC
TRBJ1-6,NA,TRBV11-1,NA,CASSPEAVVNSPLHF,TGTGCCAGCAGCCCCGAAGCTGTAGTCAATTCACCCCTCCACTTT
TRBJ1-2,TRBD1,TRBV6-1,NA,CASSIRQGDGYTF,TGTGCCAGCAGTATCAGACAGGGGGATGGCTACACCTTC
TRBJ1-3,TRBD1,TRBV29-1,NA,CSVPGQGAEGNTIYF,TGCAGCGTACCGGGACAGGGGGCTGAAGGAAACACCATATATTTT
TRBJ1-2,TRBD1,TRBV7-9,NA,CASSRGQGLRDRYGYTF,TGTGCCAGCAGCAGAGGACAGGGATTAAGGGACCGCTATGGCTACACCTTC
TRBJ1-5,TRBD1,TRBV9,NA,CASSPGTGYNQPQHF,TGTGCCAGCAGCCCGGGGACAGGGTACAATCAGCCCCAGCATTTT
TRBJ2-7,TRBD1,TRBV9,once,CASSVSGTGGIYEQYF,TGTGCCAGCAGCGTTTCCGGGACAGGGGGCATTTACGAGCAGTACTTC
TRBJ2-5,TRBD2,TRBV5-1,NA,CASSPGGEETQYF,TGCGCCAGCAGCCCCGGGGGGGAGGAGACCCAGTACTTC
TRBJ1-2,NA,TRBV28,NA,CASKFLDRNYGYTF,TGTGCCAGCAAGTTTCTAGACAGGAACTATGGCTACACCTTC
TRBJ1-4,NA,TRBV11-2,NA,CASSRGLIGTNEKLFF,TGTGCCAGCAGCCGGGGGTTGATCGGTACTAATGAAAAACTGTTTTTT
TRBJ2-7,TRBD2,TRBV7-9,NA,CASSSERGAVYEQYF,TGTGCCAGCAGCTCAGAGCGGGGGGCAGTCTACGAGCAGTACTTC
TRBJ2-7,TRBD2,TRBV19,NA,CASSRLTSGSYEQYF,TGTGCCAGTAGTAGGTTGACTAGCGGCTCCTACGAGCAGTACTTC
TRBJ1-2,NA,TRBV6-6,NA,CASSHDKNYGYTF,TGTGCCAGCAGCCACGACAAGAACTATGGCTACACCTTC
TRBJ2-1,TRBD1,TRBV27,NA,CASSLQGAREFF,TGTGCCAGCAGTTTACAGGGGGCGCGGGAGTTCTTC
TRBJ1-2,TRBD1,TRBV28,NA,CASSSRTGYSYGYTF,TGTGCCAGCAGTTCAAGGACAGGGTATTCCTATGGCTACACCTTC
TRBJ1-1,TRBD1,TRBV5-4,NA,CASSLNRRQGAGEAFF,TGTGCCAGCAGCTTGAATCGTCGGCAGGGGGCAGGAGAAGCTTTCTTT
TRBJ2-7,NA,TRBV6-5,NA,CASSYIPGQANYEQYF,TGTGCCAGCAGTTATATTCCGGGACAAGCCAACTACGAGCAGTACTTC